These 16 T cell receptor beta chains were sequenced from one sample in a study of naive and memory T cell subsets. Study-level results: Naive repertoires, especially CD8, held a few larger clonotypes, possibly memory cells re-expressing CD45RA.

Which antigens these TCRs recognize remains unknown. An equimolar mix of two oligonucleotides served as the beta constant-region primer for TRBC1 and TRBC2. The ligated cDNA underwent four PCR rounds using SP2 and nested alpha and beta constant-region primers. TCRdb passed the UMI-ligation and nested PCR reads through MiXCR, listing each CDR3 protein once. The sample records roughly 140,000 distinct CDR3 sequences, 15% to 25% being singletons. The sample consisted of naive CD8+ T cells from blood. The receptors shown here come from a human donor in good health.

The chain employs TRBV12-5 and TRBJ1-5; tentative D call: TRBD1 (6 bases). Germline CDR1 reads LGHNT; CDR2 reads FRNRAP. This CDR3 region has 18 residues. The V end was cut by 0 bases, the J end by 1 base, with 16 bases between. In DNA form, the CDR3 reads TGTGCTAGTGGTTTGGTAAAGACCGGACAGTTAAGCAATCAGCCCCAGCATTTT. Its protein is CASGLVKTGQLSNQPQHF. Drawing the rest from reference TRBV12-5 and TRBJ1-5, the complete variable domain is DARVTQTPRHKVTEMGQEVTMRCQPILGHNTVFWYRQTMMQGLELLAYFRNRAPLDDSGMPKDRFSAEMPDATLATLKIQPSEPRDSAVYFCASGLVKTGQLSNQPQHFGDGTRLSIL.

This clonotype appeared many times. The chain couples TRBV12-3 or TRBV12-4 to TRBJ1-2, with no clear D. Trimming took off 7 bases at V and 1 base at J, with 10 bases between the two ends. This CDR3 has 13 amino acids. The CDR3 is CASTPGFNYGYTF. Written as DNA, the CDR3 is TGTGCCAGCACCCCGGGCTTTAACTATGGCTACACCTTC.

This chain links TRBV27 with TRBJ2-2, with no clear D. The CDR3 contains 13 residues. Per the germline V gene, CDR1 is MNHEY and CDR2 is SMNVEV (reference sequence). V was cut by 3 bases and J by 5 bases, with 7 bases left in between. DNA of the CDR3: TGTGCCAGCAGTTTGGGAAGAACCGGGGAGCTGTTTTTT. The encoded protein is CASSLGRTGELFF.

A few counts support this clonotype. The V gene is TRBV7-2, the J gene TRBJ1-4, with unresolved D. There are 13 residues in the CDR3. Germline V lookup: CDR1 SGHTA, CDR2 FQGNSA. V was clipped by 5 bases and J by 6 bases, with 10 bases between them. CDR3 sequence reads: CASSPWTDEKLFF. Written as DNA, the CDR3 is TGTGCCAGCAGCCCCTGGACGGATGAAAAACTGTTTTTT.

V gene TRBV7-9 combines with J gene TRBJ2-7; D not certain. Between the trimmed V and J ends, which lost 5 bases and 4 bases, there was a span of 12 bases. The germline V gene encodes CDR1 SEHNR and CDR2 FQNEAQ (reference sequence). This CDR3 has 13 residues. Written as DNA, the CDR3 is TGTGCCAGCAGCCGCCCCGGCTATTACGAGCAGTACTTC. Its protein is CASSRPGYYEQYF.

This clonotype was counted a few times. The chain has TRBV28 and TRBJ2-4; D may correspond to TRBD1 or TRBD2 (6 bases each). The CDR3 is 13 amino acids. The V gene lost 1 base and the J gene lost 8 bases, with 9 bases spanning the gap. CDR1 MDHEN and CDR2 SYDVKM come from the germline V gene. CDR3 nucleotide sequence: TGTGCCAGCAGTTTATCCGGGGGCGACATTCAGTACTTC. Amino acids: CASSLSGGDIQYF.

The V call is TRBV6-2 or TRBV6-3, the J call TRBJ2-3; D uncertain. Germline V CDR1 and CDR2: MNHEY, SVGEGT. V was shortened by 7 bases and J by 6 bases, with 14 bases between the two germline ends. CDR3 length equals 13 residues. CDR3 DNA sequence: TGTGCCAGCATTCCCTCCCCCTTGGATACGCAGTATTTT. Protein product: CASIPSPLDTQYF.

This chain uses TRBV6-2 or TRBV6-3 with TRBJ1-5, with D uncertain. The CDR3 length is 16 residues. Between the trimmed V and J ends, which lost 3 bases and 2 bases, there was a span of 14 bases. CDR1 is MNHEY and CDR2 is SVGEGT in the germline V gene. The CDR3 region is CASSYSGNPGNQPQHF. CDR3 nucleotides: TGTGCCAGCAGTTATTCGGGGAACCCCGGCAATCAGCCCCAGCATTTT.

There are a few counts of this clonotype. The chain is built from TRBV7-2 and TRBJ2-1; D is unresolved. CDR1 is SGHTA and CDR2 is FQGNSA in the germline V gene. V was cut by 2 bases and J by 8 bases, with 19 bases left in between. CDR3 length equals 16 residues. CDR3 loop: CASSLSADPPWDEQFF. The DNA of the CDR3 is TGTGCCAGCAGCTTAAGCGCCGACCCCCCTTGGGATGAGCAGTTCTTC.

The chain is built from TRBV4-2 and TRBJ1-2; D is unclear. Trimming took 5 bases from V and 7 from J, leaving 17 bases between them. The CDR3 consists of 14 residues. Germline assignment: CDR1 LGHNA and CDR2 YNFKEQ. The CDR3 coding sequence is TGTGCCAGCAGCTTTAGAACCCCTACGAGTGGCTACACCTTC. It encodes CASSFRTPTSGYTF.

The gene calls are TRBV5-1 and TRBJ2-4; D possibly corresponds to TRBD2 (5 bases). The CDR3 length is 15 residues. Trimming removed 0 bases at V and 1 base at J, with 8 bases between. From germline, CDR1 is SGHRS and CDR2 YFSETQ. In DNA, the CDR3 is TGCGCCAGCAGCTTGGAGCCGGGGGCCAAAAACATTCAGTACTTC. This encodes CASSLEPGAKNIQYF.

This clonotype was counted a few times. The rearrangement uses TRBV6-5 and TRBJ2-7; 12 positions match TRBD2. The CDR3 runs to 16 residues. Germline CDR1 is MNHEY and CDR2 is SVGAGI. V lost 0 bases to trimming and J lost 7 bases; unmatched junction nucleotides: 7. The CDR3 bases are TGTGCCAGCAGTTACTCTAGGGCTAGCGGGAGGGATGAGCAGTACTTC. Protein product: CASSYSRASGRDEQYF.

The rearrangement uses TRBV13 and TRBJ2-7, with 8 bases identical to TRBD1. Looked up from germline, CDR1 is PRHDT and CDR2 is FYEKMQ (reference sequence). The CDR3 extends over 15 amino acids. Losses at the gene ends were 5 bases for V and 3 bases for J; bases not matched to a gene: 9. CDR3: CASSKAETGDYEQYF. The CDR3 DNA is TGTGCCAGCAGCAAAGCAGAGACAGGGGACTACGAGCAGTACTTC.

V gene TRBV10-3 combines with J gene TRBJ2-7, with a possible D match to TRBD2 (6 bases). The V end lost 3 bases, the J end lost 3 bases, and 9 bases lay between the germline ends. Germline V CDR1 and CDR2: ENHRY, SYGVKD. The CDR3 loop spans 13 amino acids. CDR3 loop: CAISDRGNYEQYF. CDR3 coding DNA: TGTGCCATCAGTGATCGGGGGAACTACGAGCAGTACTTC.

The chain employs TRBV7-2 and TRBJ2-3; tentatively, D is TRBD2 (6 bases). Germline V CDR1 and CDR2: SGHTA, FQGNSA. The germline V and J ends were trimmed by 5 bases and 9 bases, with 24 bases remaining between them. The CDR3 totals 16 residues. CDR3 residues: CASSPPTPGLFGTQYF. The CDR3 DNA sequence: TGTGCCAGCAGCCCGCCGACCCCGGGACTTTTCGGGACGCAGTATTTT.

V and J are TRBV13 and TRBJ2-3, with D perhaps matching TRBD1 (6 bases). CDR1 PRHDT and CDR2 FYEKMQ come from the germline V gene (reference sequence). This CDR3 region has 15 residues. V lost 4 bases to trimming and J lost 0 bases, with 11 bases between them. The CDR3 nucleotides are TGTGCCAGCAGCTCGAGACAGGAGAGCACAGATACGCAGTATTTT. It codes for CASSSRQESTDTQYF.